This T cell receptor beta chain was obtained from a study of blood T cell repertoires in COVID-19. Background on the study: Sites across the United States, Italy and Spain contributed samples from acute and convalescent COVID-19. Sources were T cells, B-cell-depleted T cells, or PBMCs; the material itself was cDNA or gDNA.

Per the study methods: Estimation of nucleated cell counts relied on the amplification of reference gene primers. Profiled with immunoSEQ multiplex PCR; TCRdb holds only in-frame clones, not every one. V and J calls and clone size follow that table, whereas D and trimming were derived from the DNA. Of 200,000 to 250,000 clones in the sample, 80% to 90% were seen once. Individuals drawn from 24 US areas were about 18 to 90 years old. The receptor was isolated from a woman in her thirties or forties with acute COVID-19. Specimen: PBMCs or T cells enriched from blood (not recorded which).

CDR3 loop: CASSLAGQGVSPLHF. CDR3 nucleotide sequence: TGTGCCAGCAGCTTAGCGGGACAGGGGGTTTCACCCCTCCACTTT. The V call is TRBV11-2, the J call TRBJ1-6; 11 nucleotides line up with TRBD1. V lost 1 base and J lost 9; bases outside the gene matches: 2. Germline V CDR1 and CDR2: SGHAT, FQNNGV. The CDR3 covers 15 residues.